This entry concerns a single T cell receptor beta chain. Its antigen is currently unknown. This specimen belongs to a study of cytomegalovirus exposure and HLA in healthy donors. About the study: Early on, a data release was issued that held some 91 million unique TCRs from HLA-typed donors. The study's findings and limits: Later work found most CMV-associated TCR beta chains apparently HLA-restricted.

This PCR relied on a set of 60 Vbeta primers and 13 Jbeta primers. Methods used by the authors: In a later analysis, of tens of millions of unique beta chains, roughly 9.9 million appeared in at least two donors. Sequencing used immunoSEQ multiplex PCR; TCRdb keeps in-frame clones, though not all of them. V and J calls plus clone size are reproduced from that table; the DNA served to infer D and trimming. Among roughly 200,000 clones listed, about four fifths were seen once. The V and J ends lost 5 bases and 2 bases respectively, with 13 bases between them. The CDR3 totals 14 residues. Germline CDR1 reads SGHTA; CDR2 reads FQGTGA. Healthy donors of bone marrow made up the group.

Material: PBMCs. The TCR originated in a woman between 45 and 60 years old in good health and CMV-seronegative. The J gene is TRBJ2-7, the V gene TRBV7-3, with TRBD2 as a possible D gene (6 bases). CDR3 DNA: TGTGCCAGCAGCCCCGGAGGGCCCGCCTACGAGCAGTACTTC. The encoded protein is CASSPGGPAYEQYF.